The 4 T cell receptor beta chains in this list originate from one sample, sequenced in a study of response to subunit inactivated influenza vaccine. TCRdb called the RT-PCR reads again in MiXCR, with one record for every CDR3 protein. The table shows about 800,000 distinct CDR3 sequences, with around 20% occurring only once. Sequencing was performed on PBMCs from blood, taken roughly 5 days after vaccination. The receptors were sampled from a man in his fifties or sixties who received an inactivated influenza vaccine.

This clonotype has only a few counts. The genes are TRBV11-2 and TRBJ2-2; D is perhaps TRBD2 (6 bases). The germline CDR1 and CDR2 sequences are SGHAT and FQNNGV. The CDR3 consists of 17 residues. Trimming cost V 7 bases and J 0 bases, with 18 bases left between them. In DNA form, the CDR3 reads TGTGCCAGCACCCCTCCCTCCGGGACTCCGAACACCGGGGAGCTGTTTTTT. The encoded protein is CASTPPSGTPNTGELFF.

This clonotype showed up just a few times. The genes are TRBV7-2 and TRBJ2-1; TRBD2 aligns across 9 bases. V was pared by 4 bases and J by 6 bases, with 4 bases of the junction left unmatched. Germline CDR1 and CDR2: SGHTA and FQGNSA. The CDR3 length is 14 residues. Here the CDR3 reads CASSSISGSNEQFF. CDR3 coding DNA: TGTGCCAGCAGCTCGATTAGCGGGAGCAATGAGCAGTTCTTC.

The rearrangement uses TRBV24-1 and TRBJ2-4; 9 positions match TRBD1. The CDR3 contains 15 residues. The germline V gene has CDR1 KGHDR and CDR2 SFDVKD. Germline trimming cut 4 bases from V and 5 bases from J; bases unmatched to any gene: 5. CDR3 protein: CATSDRQGGENIQYF. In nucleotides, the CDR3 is TGTGCCACCAGTGACCGACAGGGGGGCGAAAACATTCAGTACTTC.

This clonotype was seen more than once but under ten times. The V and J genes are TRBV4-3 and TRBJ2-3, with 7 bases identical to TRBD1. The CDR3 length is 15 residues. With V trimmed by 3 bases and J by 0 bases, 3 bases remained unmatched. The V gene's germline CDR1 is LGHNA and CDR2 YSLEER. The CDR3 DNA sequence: TGCGCCAGCAGCCAGTACAGGGGTAGCACAGATACGCAGTATTTT. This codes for CASSQYRGSTDTQYF.